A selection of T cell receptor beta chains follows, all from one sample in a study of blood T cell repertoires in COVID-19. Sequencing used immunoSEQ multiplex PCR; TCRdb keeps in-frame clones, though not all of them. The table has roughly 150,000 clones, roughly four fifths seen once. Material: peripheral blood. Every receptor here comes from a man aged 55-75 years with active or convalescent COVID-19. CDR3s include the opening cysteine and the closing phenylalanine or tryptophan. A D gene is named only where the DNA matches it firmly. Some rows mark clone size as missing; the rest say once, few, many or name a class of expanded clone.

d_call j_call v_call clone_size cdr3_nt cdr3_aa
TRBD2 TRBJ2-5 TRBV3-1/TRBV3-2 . TGTGCCAGCAGGGGACTAGCGGGAGTCGCGGAGACCCAGTACTTC CASRGLAGVAETQYF
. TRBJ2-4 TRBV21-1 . TGTGCCAGCAGCAATAAAAAAGCCAAAAACATTCAGTACTTC CASSNKKAKNIQYF
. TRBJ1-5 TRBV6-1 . TGTGCCAGCAGTGAATGGGGCTTCAATCAGCCCCAGCATTTT CASSEWGFNQPQHF
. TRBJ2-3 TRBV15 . TGTGCCACCAGCAAAAATTCTGATACGCAGTATTTT CATSKNSDTQYF
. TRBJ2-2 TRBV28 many TGTGCCAGCAGTACACCCACCGGGGAGCTGTTTTTT CASSTPTGELFF
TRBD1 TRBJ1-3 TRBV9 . TGTGCCAGCAGCGTATTGCGGGACAGCTCTGGAAACACCATATATTTT CASSVLRDSSGNTIYF
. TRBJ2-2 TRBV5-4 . TGTGCCAGCAGACAATACGACAGGCTCACCGGGGAGCTGTTTTTT CASRQYDRLTGELFF
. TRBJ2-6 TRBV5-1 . TGCGCCAGCAGCCAAACAGGGACTGGGGCCAACGTCCTGACTTTC CASSQTGTGANVLTF
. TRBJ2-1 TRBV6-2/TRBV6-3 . TGTGCCAGCAGTTATGGCAGGGTGGGGGAGCAGTTCTTC CASSYGRVGEQFF
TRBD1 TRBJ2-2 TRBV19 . TGTGCCAGTAGCAGAACCGGGACAGGGGGTGATAAGAACACCGGGGAGCTGTTTTTT CASSRTGTGGDKNTGELFF
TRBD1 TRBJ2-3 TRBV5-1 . TGCGCCAGCAGCCTCGGACAGGGGCCAGATACGCAGTATTTT CASSLGQGPDTQYF
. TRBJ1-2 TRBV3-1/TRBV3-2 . TGTGCCAGCAGCCAAGGACAGCTCTATGGCTACACCTTC CASSQGQLYGYTF
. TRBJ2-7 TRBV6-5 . TGTGCCAGCAGTCCGACAGGCATGCCCTTC CASSPTGMPF
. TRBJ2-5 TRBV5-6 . TGTGCCAGCAGCTCGGCGGCGGGAACGGGAGAGACCCAGTACTTC CASSSAAGTGETQYF
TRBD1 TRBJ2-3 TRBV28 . TGTGCCAGCGTTGTTACAGGGGGCACAGATACGCAGTATTTT CASVVTGGTDTQYF
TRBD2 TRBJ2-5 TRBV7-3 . TGTGCCAGCAGCTTGGGACTAGCGGGGGGTAGGGAAACCCAGTACTTC CASSLGLAGGRETQYF
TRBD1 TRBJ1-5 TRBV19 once TGTGCCAGTAGCGACCTGGGACAGGGAAATCAGCCCCAGCATTTT CASSDLGQGNQPQHF
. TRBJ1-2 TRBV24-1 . TGTGCCACCAGTGATCCCAGGGTTTCTAACTATGGCTACACCTTC CATSDPRVSNYGYTF
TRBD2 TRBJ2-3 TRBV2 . TGTGCCAGCAGTGAAACACTAGCGGGGGGGCCTAAGACAGATACGCAGTATTTT CASSETLAGGPKTDTQYF
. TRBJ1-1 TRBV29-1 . TGCAGCGTCTCAGGGAATCTGAACACTGAAGCTTTCTTT CSVSGNLNTEAFF
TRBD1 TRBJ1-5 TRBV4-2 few TGTGCCAGCAGCCAAGAGAGCAGGGGGCTGTATCAGCCCCAGCATTTT CASSQESRGLYQPQHF
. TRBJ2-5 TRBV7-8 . TGTGCCAGCAGCTTAGCTCCAGGGGTTGTAAAAGAGACCCAGTACTTC CASSLAPGVVKETQYF
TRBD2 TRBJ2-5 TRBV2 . TGTGCCAGCGGGGCTAGCGGGGGCCAAGAGACCCAGTACTTC CASGASGGQETQYF
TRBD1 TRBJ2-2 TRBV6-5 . TGTGCCAGCAGGGGGACAGGGGCTGGGGAGCTGTTTTTT CASRGTGAGELFF
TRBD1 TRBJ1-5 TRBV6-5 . TGTGCCAGCAGCGCCAGGGGGCTGGGTCAGCCCCAGCATTTT CASSARGLGQPQHF
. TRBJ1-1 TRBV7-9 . TGTGCCAGCAGCTTCCCGACAGGGAACACTGAAGCTTTCTTT CASSFPTGNTEAFF
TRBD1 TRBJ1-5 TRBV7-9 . TGTGCCAGCAGCTTAGGAGGGACAGGGTTTCATCAGCCCCAGCATTTT CASSLGGTGFHQPQHF
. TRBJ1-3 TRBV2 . TGTGCCAGCGGGGGGGACTCCTCTACTACTGGAAACACCATATATTTT CASGGDSSTTGNTIYF
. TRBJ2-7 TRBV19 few TGTGCCAGTAAATTTGCGGACAGCTCCTACGAGCAGTACTTC CASKFADSSYEQYF
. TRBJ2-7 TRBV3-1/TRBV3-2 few TGTGCCAGCAGCCAAGAACAGCTCCCTCCGTACTTC CASSQEQLPPYF
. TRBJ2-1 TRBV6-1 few TGTGCCAGCAGTGAATCGGGGGGCGCCTACAATGAGCAGTTCTTC CASSESGGAYNEQFF
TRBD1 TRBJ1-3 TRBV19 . TGTGCCAGTAGTAGCCTAACGGGGATCGGACAGGGGACTTCTGGAAACACCATATATTTT CASSSLTGIGQGTSGNTIYF
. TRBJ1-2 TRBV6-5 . TGTGCCAGCAGTCCCATAAGCGGATATGGCTACACCTTC CASSPISGYGYTF
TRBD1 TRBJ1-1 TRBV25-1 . TGTGCCAGCAAAGCAGGGGGCGGTGGAGCTTTCTTT CASKAGGGGAFF
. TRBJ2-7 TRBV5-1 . TGCGCCAGCAGCTTGGCCCTAGAACGCTCCTACGAGCAGTACTTC CASSLALERSYEQYF
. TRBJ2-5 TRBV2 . TGTGCCAGCAGTGAGCGGACCAAGACTATCTTGGAGACCCAGTACTTC CASSERTKTILETQYF
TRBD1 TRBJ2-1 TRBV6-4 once TGTGCCAGCAGCCCGGGACAGGGATCCTACAATGAGCAGTTCTTC CASSPGQGSYNEQFF
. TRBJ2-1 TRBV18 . TGTGCCAGCTCACCACCGAATACAGCTTACAATGAGCAGTTCTTC CASSPPNTAYNEQFF
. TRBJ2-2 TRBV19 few TGTGCCAGTAGCTACAGGGTGGCCGGGGAGCTGTTTTTT CASSYRVAGELFF
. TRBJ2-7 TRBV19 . TGTGCCAGTAGTTCTTCCTCCGGGGGTTACGAGCAGTACTTC CASSSSSGGYEQYF
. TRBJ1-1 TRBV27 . TGTGCCAGCAGCCGAAGGGGGGGCCAGAACACTGAAGCTTTCTTT CASSRRGGQNTEAFF
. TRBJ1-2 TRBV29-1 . TGCAGCGTACGGGAGGTGGACTATGGCTACACCTTC CSVREVDYGYTF
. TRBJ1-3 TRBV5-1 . TGCGCCAGCAGTAAAGTCCGGGGACTCTCTGGAAACACCATATATTTT CASSKVRGLSGNTIYF
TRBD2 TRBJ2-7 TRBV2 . TGTGCCAGCAGTGTACTAGCGGGCCACTACGAGCAGTACTTC CASSVLAGHYEQYF
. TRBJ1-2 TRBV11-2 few TGTGCCAGCAGCTCGTCGGGGGGACGCTATGGCTACACCTTC CASSSSGGRYGYTF
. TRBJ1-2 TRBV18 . TGTGCCAGCTCACCCTCCTGGACAGAGACGAGCTATGGCTACACCTTC CASSPSWTETSYGYTF
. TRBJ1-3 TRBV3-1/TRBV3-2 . TGTGCCAGCGCAGAGACAGGCTCATCTGGAAACACCATATATTTT CASAETGSSGNTIYF
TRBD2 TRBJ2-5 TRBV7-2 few TGTGCCAGCAGTCGCGGGGGGGCCCAAGAGACCCAGTACTTC CASSRGGAQETQYF
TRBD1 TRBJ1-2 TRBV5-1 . TGCGCCAGCAGCTTGGACCCCGGACAGGACTATGGCTACACCTTC CASSLDPGQDYGYTF
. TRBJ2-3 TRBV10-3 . TGTGCCATCAGTGACCTAGCCGCGCCGAGAACGGATACGCAGTATTTT CAISDLAAPRTDTQYF
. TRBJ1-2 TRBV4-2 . TGTGCCAGCAGCCACACCGGGACACCGTCCCTTGATGGCTACACCTTC CASSHTGTPSLDGYTF
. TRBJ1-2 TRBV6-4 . TGTGCCAGCAGTGACTCAGGGGAAGTGAATGGCTACACCTTC CASSDSGEVNGYTF
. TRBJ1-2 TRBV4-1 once TGCGCCAGCAGCCAAGCTAAGTGGACTGGTGGAGGCTACACCTTC CASSQAKWTGGGYTF
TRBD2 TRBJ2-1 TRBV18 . TGTGCCAGCTCACCAACGGGGGGGCCTCATAACAATGAGCAGTTCTTC CASSPTGGPHNNEQFF
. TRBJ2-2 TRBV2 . TGTGCCAGCGGGTCGGGGTCGAACACCGGGGAGCTGTTTTTT CASGSGSNTGELFF